Shown below are 24 T cell receptor beta chains from a single sample sequenced in a study of preoperative IRX-2 immunotherapy in early breast cancer. Treatment given: preoperative locoregional IRX-2 cytokine immunotherapy. Sequencing used immunoSEQ multiplex PCR; TCRdb keeps in-frame clones, though not all of them. Of fewer than 3,500 clones in the sample, less than 80% were seen once. The sequencing used tumor tissue, collected after IRX-2 immunotherapy. The receptors were sampled from a human donor with breast cancer.

The genes are TRBV7-4 and TRBJ2-3, with D perhaps being TRBD1 or TRBD2 (5 bases each). In germline, CDR1 is SGHVT, CDR2 SQSDAQ. The CDR3 loop spans 14 amino acids. V lost 4 bases and J lost 0, with 8 bases in between. The CDR3, as DNA: TGTGCCAGCAGCTCGGGACCCAGCACAGATACGCAGTATTTT. This translates into CASSSGPSTDTQYF.

The chain joins TRBV28 to TRBJ1-1; no firm D call. V lost 4 bases to trimming and J lost 6 bases, with 12 bases between them. CDR1 and CDR2 (germline): MDHEN, SYDVKM. The CDR3 contains 13 residues. CDR3 in amino acids: CASSSGSRAEAFF. The CDR3 nucleotides are TGTGCCAGCAGTTCCGGGTCGCGGGCTGAAGCTTTCTTT.

This chain links TRBV6-8 with TRBJ2-7; unclear D gene. This CDR3 is built from 15 residues. V was trimmed by 6 bases and J by 7 bases, leaving 22 bases between them. CDR1 is MNHGY and CDR2 is SAAAGT in the germline V gene. The CDR3 region is CASRPHASAPIEQYF. In nucleotides, the CDR3 is TGTGCCAGCAGACCCCACGCCTCTGCCCCTATAGAGCAGTACTTC.

V usage is TRBV12-2 and J usage is TRBJ2-1. TRBV12-2 is flagged as a pseudogene. CDR3 length: 14 residues. The CDR3 loop reads CASRRLWGYNEQFF. For the CDR3, the DNA is TGTGCAAGTCGCAGACTCTGGGGCTACAATGAGCAGTTCTTC.

This clone has just a few counts. This chain uses TRBV11-3 with TRBJ2-5; the match to TRBD2 covers 7 bases. CDR3 length: 14 amino acids. J was trimmed by 2 bases and V by 7 bases; bases with no gene match: 7. Per the germline V gene, CDR1 is SGHNT and CDR2 is YENEEA. This CDR3 is CASNPGGLQETQYF. As DNA, the CDR3 is TGTGCCAGCAACCCGGGAGGTTTACAAGAGACCCAGTACTTC.

V usage is TRBV6-1 and J usage is TRBJ1-1, with a tentative D call TRBD1 (5 bases). The CDR3 runs 14 residues. In germline, CDR1 is MNHNS, CDR2 SASEGT. V dropped 0 bases and J dropped 5 bases, with 10 bases sitting between them. The DNA of the CDR3 is TGTGCCAGCAGTGAAGCGGGGGGGAGGACTGAAGCTTTCTTT. This codes for CASSEAGGRTEAFF.

The V call is TRBV28, the J call TRBJ1-4, with a weak D call TRBD1 (6 bases). The CDR3 extends over 14 amino acids. Trimming shortened V by 5 bases and J by 6 bases, and 13 bases separated the two germline ends. Per the germline V gene, CDR1 is MDHEN and CDR2 is SYDVKM. The CDR3 nucleotides read TGTGCCAGCAGTCATACCGGGACATATGAAAAACTGTTTTTT. Its translation is CASSHTGTYEKLFF.

This clone has a handful of counts. This chain uses TRBV6-8 with TRBJ1-3; TRBD1 might be the D (5 bases). V was trimmed by 6 bases and J by 1 base, leaving 10 bases between them. Germline assignment: CDR1 MNHGY and CDR2 SAAAGT. The CDR3 extends over 14 amino acids. The CDR3 DNA reads as TGTGCCAGCAGACCCGGGGGATCTGGAAACACCATATATTTT. Translated: CASRPGGSGNTIYF.

This chain uses TRBV19 with TRBJ1-5; D is unclear. This CDR3 is built from 14 residues. Germline V CDR1 and CDR2: LNHDA, SQIVND (reference sequence). Trimming took 5 bases from V and 5 from J, leaving 13 bases between them. The CDR3 protein is CASSLGSSDQPQHF. The DNA for the CDR3 is TGTGCCAGTAGTTTAGGGTCAAGCGATCAGCCCCAGCATTTT. Full variable domain (remainder filled in from reference TRBV19 and TRBJ1-5): DGGITQSPKYLFRKEGQNVTLSCEQNLNHDAMYWYRQDPGQGLRLIYYSQIVNDFQKGDIAEGYSVSREKKESFPLTVTSAQKNPTAFYLCASSLGSSDQPQHFGDGTRLSIL.

The V gene is TRBV30, the J gene TRBJ1-5; D perhaps matches TRBD1 (5 bases). CDR3 size: 15 residues. Germline CDR1 GTSNPN, CDR2 SVGIG (reference sequence). Between the trimmed V and J ends, which lost 6 bases and 0 bases, there was a span of 15 bases. CDR3 bases: TGTGCCTGTAGTTCCGGGACGACTAGCAATCAGCCCCAGCATTTT. This encodes CACSSGTTSNQPQHF. Looking up the rest from reference TRBV30 and TRBJ1-5 gives the full variable domain: SQTIHQWPATLVQPVGSPLSLECTVEGTSNPNLYWYRQAAGRGLQLLFYSVGIGQISSEVPQNLSASRPQDRQFILSSKKLLLSDSGFYLCACSSGTTSNQPQHFGDGTRLSIL.

This rearrangement joins TRBV6-8 to TRBJ2-7; a weak D match, TRBD2 (5 bases). This CDR3 contains 16 residues. Germline V CDR1 and CDR2: MNHGY, SAAAGT. The V end was cut by 6 bases, the J end by 3 bases, with 21 bases between. The CDR3 DNA reads TGTGCCAGCAGCTACAAAGTCTCCCGGGAAAACTACGAGCAGTACTTC. The encoded protein is CASSYKVSRENYEQYF.

The rearrangement links TRBV6-1 to TRBJ2-2; maybe TRBD1 (6 bases). This CDR3 is built from 15 residues. Germline V gene lookup returns CDR1 MNHNS and CDR2 SASEGT. Trimming pared 1 base from V and 0 bases from J, leaving 6 bases between. The CDR3 protein is CASSEGTANTGELFF. CDR3 bases: TGTGCCAGCAGTGAAGGGACAGCGAACACCGGGGAGCTGTTTTTT.

The chain has TRBV10-2 and TRBJ2-7, with TRBD2 matching 12 bases. V dropped 8 bases and J dropped 6; count of bases not matched to a gene: 8. Looked up from germline, CDR1 is WSHSY and CDR2 is SAAADI. The CDR3 has 14 amino acids. The CDR3, as DNA: TGCGCCAGCCAACTAGCGGGAGGCATACCCGAGCAGTACTTC. The encoded protein is CASQLAGGIPEQYF.

This clone was counted a few times. The chain joins TRBV19 to TRBJ2-7; TRBD2 might be the D (6 bases). V gave up 4 bases and J gave up 2 bases, with 18 bases separating them. This CDR3 comprises 16 residues. CDR1 is LNHDA and CDR2 is SQIVND in the germline V gene (reference sequence). In DNA form, the CDR3 reads TGTGCCAGTAGTACCTTGGGACTCACTCACCCCTACGAGCAGTACTTC. It translates to CASSTLGLTHPYEQYF.

The chain links TRBV11-3 to TRBJ2-3; D is undetermined. Germline lookup yields CDR1 SGHNT and CDR2 YENEEA. Trimming cost V 2 bases and J 3 bases, with 9 bases left between them. This CDR3 is 14 amino acids long. Written as DNA, the CDR3 is TGTGCCAGCAGCTTACCTTTGGTAACAGATACGCAGTATTTT. It specifies CASSLPLVTDTQYF.

This clone was detected only a few times. This chain joins TRBV28 and TRBJ1-6, with 7 bases aligning to TRBD1. From germline, CDR1 is MDHEN and CDR2 SYDVKM. Trimming took 5 bases from V and 6 from J; bases not matched to a gene: 7. The CDR3 has 15 residues. CDR3 sequence: CASSRLGQRNSPLHF. The CDR3 DNA follows: TGTGCCAGCAGTCGCCTGGGACAGCGTAATTCACCCCTCCACTTT.

The CDR3: CASSIGGTGSEAFF. Written as DNA, the CDR3 is TGTGCCAGTAGTATAGGGGGCACAGGGTCAGAAGCTTTCTTT. The J gene is TRBJ1-1, the V gene TRBV19; tentatively, D is TRBD1 (6 bases). V gave up 1 base and J gave up 8 bases, with 14 bases separating them. This CDR3 region has 14 residues. Germline assignment: CDR1 LNHDA and CDR2 SQIVND (reference sequence).

V is TRBV28 and J is TRBJ2-7; TRBD1 might be the D (5 bases). Looked up from germline, CDR1 is MDHEN and CDR2 is SYDVKM. V was cut by 5 bases and J by 1 base, with 18 bases left in between. The CDR3 loop spans 16 amino acids. In DNA form, the CDR3 reads TGTGCCAGCAGTCCGATTCGTCTGACAGTTTCCTACGAGCAGTACTTC. This sequence encodes CASSPIRLTVSYEQYF. The full variable domain, rest sourced from reference TRBV28 and TRBJ2-7, is DVKVTQSSRYLVKRTGEKVFLECVQDMDHENMFWYRQDPGLGLRLIYFSYDVKMKEKGDIPEGYSVSREKKERFSLILESASTNQTSMYLCASSPIRLTVSYEQYFGPGTRLTVT.

The table lists this clone with a few counts. The CDR3 DNA sequence: TGCGCCAGCAGCTTGGGTACCGTCGGGACGGGTGAGCAGTTCTTC. Amino acid sequence: CASSLGTVGTGEQFF. The V call is TRBV5-1, the J call TRBJ2-1, with D perhaps TRBD1 or TRBD2 (5 bases each). V dropped 0 bases and J dropped 9 bases, with 16 bases sitting between them. The germline gives CDR1 SGHRS, CDR2 YFSETQ. This CDR3 contains 15 residues.

The chain employs TRBV6-8 and TRBJ2-2; 12 nucleotides align to TRBD2. Germline assignment: CDR1 MNHGY and CDR2 SAAAGT. The J segment lost 1 base and the V segment lost 6 bases, leaving 3 bases of the junction unmatched. The CDR3 runs 16 residues. CDR3 protein: CASSRLAGVNTGELFF. CDR3 DNA: TGTGCCAGCAGCCGACTAGCGGGGGTGAACACCGGGGAGCTGTTTTTT.

This chain joins TRBV6-8 and TRBJ2-7; tentatively, D is TRBD1 (6 bases). The CDR3 is 14 amino acids. The ends were cut back, 7 bases at V and 3 bases at J, with 16 bases in the middle. Germline V gene sequence: CDR1 MNHGY, CDR2 SAAAGT. The DNA of the CDR3 is TGTGCCAGCAACAGGGAGAGGAGCGGCTACGAGCAGTACTTC. It codes for CASNRERSGYEQYF.

The CDR3 nucleotides read TGTGCCAGCCAAGACAGGGTTCCCCCCTACGAGCAGTACTTC. It specifies CASQDRVPPYEQYF. The V gene is TRBV19, the J gene TRBJ2-7, with TRBD1 matching over 7 bases. With 9 bases clipped from V and 2 bases from J, the junction kept 10 bases outside the gene matches. Germline lookup yields CDR1 LNHDA and CDR2 SQIVND (reference sequence). The CDR3 spans 14 residues.

The chain has TRBV7-1 and TRBJ2-2; D remains ambiguous. TRBV7-1 is sorted into the ORF group, with uncertain function. V dropped 1 base and J dropped 4 bases, with 7 bases sitting between them. The CDR3 spans 14 residues. The CDR3 nucleotides read TGTGCCAGCAGCTCAGGAGTCCTCACCGGGGAGCTGTTTTTT. It codes for CASSSGVLTGELFF.

The CDR3 region has the DNA TGTGCCTGGAGTGGGACCCCGGTAGGTCAGCCCCAGCATTTT. The encoded protein is CAWSGTPVGQPQHF. The V and J genes are TRBV30 and TRBJ1-5; D is ambiguous. The length of the CDR3 is 14 residues. Germline loops: CDR1 GTSNPN, CDR2 SVGIG (reference sequence). V lost 1 base to trimming and J lost 6 bases, with 13 bases between them.